What follows is one T cell receptor (beta chain) and its context. This clonotype was detected ten times or more. Its target antigen remains unknown. No base quality information exists; no much larger clone differs at one position. The CDR3 contains 14 residues, cysteine and phenylalanine counted. Kept here is only the CDR3 DNA, which spans 42 bases and is read in frame from base 1. Via the germline V gene, CDR1 is MNHNS and CDR2 SASEGT. V gives up 4 bases and J gives up 3 bases, and the segment between their germline ends measures 10 bases. Library construction relied on RT-PCR. Sequencing used an Illumina HiSeq 2500. TCRdb reprocessing: public reads trimmed at Q25 with fastp, clones called with MiXCR, in-frame beta chains kept. Every entry covers one CDR3 protein and lists the most common genes and DNA from its rows. The table for this sample lists over 650,000 distinct CDR3 sequences; roughly 18% of them were counted only once. Jointly, the top ten make up approximately 10% of the sample.

This sample is drawn from a study of response to subunit inactivated influenza vaccine (dated by TCRdb to about 2018). With respect to the entire study: Deep quantitative T cell receptor repertoire profiling was used in the study to track responses to a trivalent subunit inactivated influenza vaccine.

Overall study outcomes, separate from this receptor: The authors suggested that each seasonal influenza vaccination may recruit only a limited number of new T cells.

Recombination linked TRBV6-1 to TRBJ2-1; TRBD1 is possibly the D segment (6 matching bases). The input for sequencing was PBMCs from blood, taken 4 to 6 days after vaccination. This TCR was recovered from a man aged 45-60 years who received an inactivated influenza vaccine. Donor details come from another sample of the same person, matched by shared clones. The DNA sequence is given as TGTGCCAGCAGTGGTGGACAGAACTACAATGAGCAGTTCTTC. This is translated as CASSGGQNYNEQFF.